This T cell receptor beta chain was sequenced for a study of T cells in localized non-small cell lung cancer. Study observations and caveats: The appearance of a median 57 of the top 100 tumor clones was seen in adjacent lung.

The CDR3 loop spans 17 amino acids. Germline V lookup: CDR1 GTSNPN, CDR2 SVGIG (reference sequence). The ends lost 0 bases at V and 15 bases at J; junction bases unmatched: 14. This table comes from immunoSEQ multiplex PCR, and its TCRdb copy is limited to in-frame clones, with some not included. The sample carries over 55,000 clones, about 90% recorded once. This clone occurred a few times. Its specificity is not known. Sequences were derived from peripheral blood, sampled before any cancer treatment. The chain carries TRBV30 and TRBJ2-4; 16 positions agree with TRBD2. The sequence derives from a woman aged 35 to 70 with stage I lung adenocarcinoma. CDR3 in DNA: TGTGCCTGGAGTGTCCCGGGACTAGCGGGAGGGCCGGTTGGGCGGTACTTC. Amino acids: CAWSVPGLAGGPVGRYF.